The clone carrying this T cell receptor (beta chain) was observed a few times. The data stem from a study of cytomegalovirus exposure and HLA in healthy donors. Per germline, CDR1 MNHNS and CDR2 SASEGT. V was trimmed by 0 bases and J by 4 bases, leaving 10 bases between them. The CDR3 totals 14 residues. Produced via immunoSEQ multiplex PCR; TCRdb's table is partial and in-frame only. The sample has roughly 250,000 clones; about 86% are singletons. The TCR sequence derives from a woman in her twenties or thirties in good health and CMV-seropositive. The chain joins TRBV6-1 to TRBJ2-7; D may be TRBD2 (5 bases). The sample consisted of PBMCs. This chain's CDR3 is CASSEAGSGYEQYF. DNA for the CDR3: TGTGCCAGCAGTGAAGCAGGGTCGGGATACGAGCAGTACTTC.